This T cell receptor (beta chain) was sequenced in a study of patients and donors after allogeneic stem cell transplantation. CDR1 SEHNR and CDR2 FQNEAQ come from the germline V gene (reference sequence). Trimming took off 5 bases at V and 5 bases at J, with 11 bases between the two ends. The CDR3 covers 13 residues. TCRdb called the RT-PCR reads again in MiXCR, with one record for every CDR3 protein. The sample contains more than 20,000 distinct CDR3 sequences, roughly 43% of which appear only once. The chain uses TRBV7-9 and TRBJ2-3, with D uncertain. What was sequenced was blood, either unsorted or a sorted T cell fraction (not recorded which). This TCR derives from a human donor who was either an allogeneic HSCT recipient or a stem cell or donor lymphocyte infusion donor (not recorded which). It is not recorded whose cells these are; they may come from a transplant donor. For the CDR3, the DNA is TGTGCCAGCAGCGGCCCTGACGGAGATACGCAGTATTTT. Translated, it gives CASSGPDGDTQYF.